This T cell receptor (beta chain) originates from a study of human T cells and chemical hapten exposure. Study-wide background: 2% DPC was applied to around 2 cm by around 2 cm of upper inner arm skin for sensitization.

Time point denoted: patch test 2, 6 weeks after DPC sensitization. This sample's treatment: therapeutic diphenylcyclopropenone sensitization with weekly scalp DPC. This clonotype showed up many times. Germline loops: CDR1 KGHSH, CDR2 LQKENI. CDR3 length: 13 residues. V was pared by 3 bases and J by 4 bases, with 7 bases between. TCRdb analysed the RACE reads with MiXCR anew, one entry per CDR3 protein. The sample holds roughly 96,000 distinct CDR3 sequences, 9% to 9.5% seen once. The TCR sequence derives from a woman between 40 and 55 years old with alopecia areata. Some clones in this sample may be carry-over from other donors' samples. This rearrangement joins TRBV18 to TRBJ1-5; D gene unclear. Sequenced here: whole blood, sampled in connection with sensitization to the hapten diphenylcyclopropenone (DPC). CDR3 amino acids: CASSPGSNQPQHF. CDR3 bases: TGTGCCAGCTCACCCGGGAGTAATCAGCCCCAGCATTTT.